This TCR beta chain comes out of a study of blood T cells in healthy people across ages. This clonotype showed up just a few times. Its target is not known. Study findings and constraints: TCR beta diversity per million T cells fell roughly linearly with age. Expanded clonotype shifts may have been confounded, as the donors had an unknown CMV status.

Together with a sample-barcoded 5' primer, a J-beta primer mix was included in a second PCR lasting about 7 to 11 cycles. Using its own MiXCR run on the 5' RACE reads, TCRdb lists one record per CDR3 protein. The sample records about 1.1 million distinct CDR3 sequences, less than 45% being singletons. V lost 7 bases to trimming and J lost 6 bases; unmatched junction nucleotides: 7. Germline V gives CDR1 MNHNY, CDR2 SVGAGI (reference sequence). The CDR3 spans 14 residues. Material: blood. The gene calls are TRBV6-6 and TRBJ2-2; 8 nucleotides match TRBD2. The TCR originated in a young man in good health. Written as DNA, the CDR3 is TGTGCCAGCAAGGGGTCGGGGGGGCCCGGGGAGCTGTTTTTT. It translates to CASKGSGGPGELFF.